Presented here are 11 T cell receptor beta chains from one specimen sequenced in a study of a mutant IDH1 vaccine in newly diagnosed glioma. No antigen is known for these receptors. Stated time point: week 11, during vaccination. Topical imiquimod accompanied each vaccine dose, which consisted of 300 ug of mutant IDH1 20-mer peptide. Clones were sequenced by immunoSEQ multiplex PCR, and TCRdb holds only the in-frame ones, with some missing. The sample includes about 25,000 clones, 65% to 85% of them seen just once. The sample consisted of PBMCs, taken from a glioma patient whose treatment included an IDH1 peptide vaccine. The receptor source for this set is a young woman with glioma.

This clone was detected once. The chain combines TRBV5-1 with TRBJ2-1; TRBD2 agrees at 15 bases. The CDR3 is 17 residues long. Germline V gene lookup returns CDR1 SGHRS and CDR2 YFSETQ. The junction had 5 bases not matched to a gene; V was cut back by 6 bases and J by 1 base. The CDR3 DNA reads TGCGCCAGCAAAGTGGGACTAGCGGGAGGATCCTACAATGAGCAGTTCTTC. Its translation: CASKVGLAGGSYNEQFF.

The rearrangement joins TRBV29-1 to TRBJ2-1, with 9 bases matching TRBD1. The CDR3 sequence is 13 residues long. Germline V lookup: CDR1 SQVTM, CDR2 ANQGSEA. J gave up 7 bases and V 7 bases, and 8 bases lay outside the gene matches. CDR3: CSGGTGIMNEQFF. Written as DNA, the CDR3 is TGCAGCGGGGGGACAGGGATAATGAATGAGCAGTTCTTC.

The chain links TRBV7-9 to TRBJ2-5, with 7 bases aligning to TRBD1. Germline CDR1 SEHNR, CDR2 FQNEAQ (reference sequence). V was pared by 7 bases and J by 2 bases, with 7 bases of the junction left unmatched. The CDR3 is 14 residues long. The CDR3 DNA reads as TGTGCCAGCACTATAGACAGGGATCAAGAGACCCAGTACTTC. Translation gives CASTIDRDQETQYF.

There are a few counts of this clone. V and J are TRBV18 and TRBJ2-2, with TRBD1 matching over 7 bases. This CDR3 has 14 amino acids. V lost 4 bases to trimming and J lost 1 base; unmatched junction nucleotides: 0. Germline values: CDR1 KGHSH, CDR2 LQKENI. The CDR3, as DNA: TGTGCCAGCTCACGGACAGGGAACACCGGGGAGCTGTTTTTT. Amino acids: CASSRTGNTGELFF. The full variable domain, completed using reference TRBV18 and TRBJ2-2, is NAGVMQNPRHLVRRRGQEARLRCSPMKGHSHVYWYRQLPEEGLKFMVYLQKENIIDESGMPKERFSAEFPKEGPSILRIQQVVRGDSAAYFCASSRTGNTGELFFGEGSRLTVL.

The V and J genes are TRBV5-4 and TRBJ1-2; no definite D call. Trimming removed 3 bases at V and 4 bases at J, with 10 bases between. Germline V gives CDR1 SGHNT, CDR2 YYREEE (reference sequence). The CDR3 extends over 13 amino acids. CDR3: CASSSSTVYGYTF. CDR3 sequence (DNA): TGTGCCAGCAGCTCAAGCACAGTCTATGGCTACACCTTC.

The chain is built from TRBV28 and TRBJ1-5, with D possibly being TRBD1 (5 bases). The CDR3 loop spans 11 amino acids. With 7 bases removed from V and 15 bases from J, the gap between germline ends came to 16 bases. Germline loops: CDR1 MDHEN, CDR2 SYDVKM. The CDR3 DNA follows: TGTGCCAGCACCAAAAGTCGGGGCAGGCATTTT. Its protein product is CASTKSRGRHF.

The chain combines TRBV13 with TRBJ2-7, with 15 nucleotides matching TRBD2. Trimming removed 5 bases from V and 6 bases from J; junction bases left unmatched: 5. The germline V gene encodes CDR1 PRHDT and CDR2 FYEKMQ (reference sequence). This CDR3 region has 15 residues. The CDR3: CASSPGTSGRREQYF. The CDR3 bases are TGTGCCAGCAGCCCGGGGACTAGCGGGAGGCGCGAGCAGTACTTC.

This rearrangement joins TRBV6-1 to TRBJ1-5; a weak D match, TRBD1 (6 bases). The CDR3 consists of 14 residues. Germline values: CDR1 MNHNS, CDR2 SASEGT. Trimming left V 2 bases short and J 6 bases short, with 11 bases between. DNA for the CDR3: TGTGCCAGCAGTGAAAATACAGGGTCTCAGCCCCAGCATTTT. This encodes CASSENTGSQPQHF.

This clone was detected a few times. The CDR3 here is CASSLWRAIEAFF. The CDR3 DNA sequence: TGTGCCAGCAGCTTGTGGAGGGCCATTGAAGCTTTCTTT. The gene calls are TRBV5-6 and TRBJ1-1; D is unresolved. The CDR3 has 13 residues. Deletions cut 1 base from V and 7 bases from J, with 11 bases between. Germline assignment: CDR1 SGHDT and CDR2 YYEEEE.

The chain has TRBV27 and TRBJ2-2, with D perhaps matching TRBD2 (5 bases). CDR1 MNHEY and CDR2 SMNVEV come from the germline V gene (reference sequence). This CDR3 contains 15 residues. The V end lost 3 bases, the J end lost 7 bases, and 15 bases lay between the germline ends. CDR3 residues: CASSFFPRGSGELFF. The CDR3 region has the DNA TGTGCCAGCAGTTTTTTCCCCCGAGGGAGCGGGGAGCTGTTTTTT.

This chain uses TRBV12-5 with TRBJ1-2; D gene ambiguous. Trimming left V 7 bases short and J 4 bases short, with 13 bases between. Germline V gives CDR1 LGHNT, CDR2 FRNRAP. The CDR3 is 13 amino acids. DNA of the CDR3: TGTGCTAGTGCTCTGGACGGGCTCTATGGCTACACCTTC. As protein: CASALDGLYGYTF.